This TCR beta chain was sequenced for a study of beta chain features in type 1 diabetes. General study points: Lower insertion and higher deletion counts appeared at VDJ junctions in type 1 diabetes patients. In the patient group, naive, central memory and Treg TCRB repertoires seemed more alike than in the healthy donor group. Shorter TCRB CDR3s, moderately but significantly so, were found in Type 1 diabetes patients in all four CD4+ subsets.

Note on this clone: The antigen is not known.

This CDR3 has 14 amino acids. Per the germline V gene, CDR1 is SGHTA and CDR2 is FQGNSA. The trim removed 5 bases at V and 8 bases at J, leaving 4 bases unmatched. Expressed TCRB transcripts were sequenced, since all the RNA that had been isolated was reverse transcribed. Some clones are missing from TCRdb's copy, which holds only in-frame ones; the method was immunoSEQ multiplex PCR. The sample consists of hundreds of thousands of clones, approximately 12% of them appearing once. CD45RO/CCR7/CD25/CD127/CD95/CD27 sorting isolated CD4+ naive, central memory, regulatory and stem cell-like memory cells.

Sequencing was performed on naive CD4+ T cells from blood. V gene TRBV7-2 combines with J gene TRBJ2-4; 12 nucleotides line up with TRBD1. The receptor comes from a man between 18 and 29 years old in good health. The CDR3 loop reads CASSRDRGLDIQYF. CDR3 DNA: TGTGCCAGCAGCCGGGACAGGGGGCTAGACATTCAGTACTTC.